The source of this TCR beta chain is a study of blood T cell repertoires in COVID-19. Study-level background: Specimens from acute and convalescent COVID-19 originated in the United States, Italy and Spain. Sources were T cells, B-cell-depleted T cells, or PBMCs; the material itself was cDNA or gDNA.

V was clipped by 6 bases and J by 0 bases, with 20 bases between them. The CDR3 runs to 17 residues. Germline V gene sequence: CDR1 GTSNPN, CDR2 SVGIG (reference sequence). In the original workflow: Amplifying reference gene primers gave estimates of nucleated cell counts. Produced via immunoSEQ multiplex PCR; TCRdb's table is partial and in-frame only. For V, J and clone size, that table is used; D and trimming come from the DNA. There are about 26,000 clones in the sample; 70% to 90% occur only once, and around 3% lies in the top ten. This clonotype originated in a human donor in a cohort sampled during active COVID-19. The sequenced sample consisted of peripheral blood. The chain links TRBV30 to TRBJ1-4, with D unresolved. CDR3 bases: TGTGCCTGCCGGTCTATGTCCGGGAGAGCAACTAATGAAAAACTGTTTTTT. It yields the protein CACRSMSGRATNEKLFF.